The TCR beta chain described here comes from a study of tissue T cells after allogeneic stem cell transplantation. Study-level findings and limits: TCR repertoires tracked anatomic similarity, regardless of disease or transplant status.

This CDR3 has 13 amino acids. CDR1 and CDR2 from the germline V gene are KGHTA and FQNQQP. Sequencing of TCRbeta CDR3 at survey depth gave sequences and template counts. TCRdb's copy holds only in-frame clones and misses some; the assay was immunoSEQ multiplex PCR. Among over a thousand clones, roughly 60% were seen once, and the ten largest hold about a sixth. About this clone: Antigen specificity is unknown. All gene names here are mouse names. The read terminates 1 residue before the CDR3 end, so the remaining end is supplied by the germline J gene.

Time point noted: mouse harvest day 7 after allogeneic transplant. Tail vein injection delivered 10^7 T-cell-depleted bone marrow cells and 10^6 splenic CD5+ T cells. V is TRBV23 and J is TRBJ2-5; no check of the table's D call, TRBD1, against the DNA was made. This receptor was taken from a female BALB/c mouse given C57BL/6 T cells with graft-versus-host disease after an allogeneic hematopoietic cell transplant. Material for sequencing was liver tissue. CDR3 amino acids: CSSSQSQGDTQYF. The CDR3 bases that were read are TGCTCCAGCAGTCAATCTCAGGGGGACACCCAGTAC.